The source of this TCR beta chain is a study of control samples from healthy donors and cancer patients. Libraries were prepared by immunoSEQ multiplex PCR; TCRdb keeps only in-frame clonotypes and omits some of them. Of 45,000 or so clones listed, around 87% are singletons. This CDR3 spans 16 amino acids. Germline CDR1 and CDR2: LNHDA and SQIVND (reference sequence). V lost 6 bases and J lost 7; bases outside the gene matches: 9. The source is an older woman with lung cancer. Sequencing was done on a sample of PBMCs. V and J are TRBV19 and TRBJ1-6; the match to TRBD1 covers 10 bases. CDR3 loop: CASRKSTGGENSPLHF. The CDR3 bases are TGTGCCAGTAGGAAATCGACAGGGGGCGAGAATTCACCCCTCCACTTT.